The source of this T cell receptor beta chain is a study of blood T cell repertoires in COVID-19. Study context: Sites across the United States, Italy and Spain contributed samples from acute and convalescent COVID-19. From T cells, B-cell-depleted T cells, or PBMCs came the material, which was cDNA or gDNA.

Methods used by the authors: Amplification from reference gene primers served as the basis for estimated nucleated cell counts. Libraries were prepared by immunoSEQ multiplex PCR; TCRdb keeps only in-frame clonotypes and omits some of them. V, J and clone size are taken as reported in that table, and D and trimming were inferred from the DNA itself. Altogether over 80,000 clones are present, around three quarters being singletons, with the ten largest covering approximately 4.6%. With V trimmed by 2 bases and J by 4 bases, 9 bases remained unmatched. The germline V gene encodes CDR1 SGHDN and CDR2 FVKESK. The CDR3 has 16 residues.

The V and J genes are TRBV14 and TRBJ2-7; 9 nucleotides align to TRBD1. The sequencing input was peripheral blood. This receptor was taken from a woman aged 50 to 60 with acute or convalescent COVID-19. Here the CDR3 DNA reads TGTGCCAGCAGCCAAAGAGGGACAGGGCGACAGTACGAGCAGTACTTC. Amino acids: CASSQRGTGRQYEQYF.